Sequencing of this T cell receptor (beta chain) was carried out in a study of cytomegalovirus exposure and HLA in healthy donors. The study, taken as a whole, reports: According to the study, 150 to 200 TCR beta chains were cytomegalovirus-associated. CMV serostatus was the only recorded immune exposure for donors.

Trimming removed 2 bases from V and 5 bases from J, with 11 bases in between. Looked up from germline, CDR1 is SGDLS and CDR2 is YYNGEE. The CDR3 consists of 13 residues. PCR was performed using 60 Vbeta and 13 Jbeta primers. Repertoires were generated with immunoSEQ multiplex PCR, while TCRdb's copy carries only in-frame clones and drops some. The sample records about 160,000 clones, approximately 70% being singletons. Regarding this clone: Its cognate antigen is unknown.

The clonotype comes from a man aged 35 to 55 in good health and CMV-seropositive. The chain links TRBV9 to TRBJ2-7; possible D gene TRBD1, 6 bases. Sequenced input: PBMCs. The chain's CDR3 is CASSVGQKDEQYF. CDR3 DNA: TGTGCCAGCAGCGTCGGACAGAAGGACGAGCAGTACTTC.